The present entry profiles one TCR beta chain with its context. Authors' analysis steps: Reference gene primer amplification yielded estimated nucleated cell counts. Measured with immunoSEQ multiplex PCR; TCRdb has only the in-frame clones, and not every one. V and J calls plus clone size are reproduced from that table; the DNA served to infer D and trimming. The data contain 200,000 to 300,000 clones, over 80% of them singletons. This sample was included in a study of blood T cell repertoires in COVID-19. Study-level information: Samples taken during acute and convalescent COVID-19 were collected in the United States, Italy and Spain.

V lost 1 base and J lost 0; bases outside the gene matches: 3. The germline V gene has CDR1 SGHTA and CDR2 FQGNSA. This CDR3 contains 15 residues. The clonotype comes from a woman aged 55-69 years with active or convalescent COVID-19. The genes are TRBV7-2 and TRBJ2-7, with 7 bases matching TRBD1. Sequencing was performed on peripheral blood. CDR3: CASSLVGQSSYEQYV. Here the CDR3 DNA reads TGTGCCAGCAGCTTAGTGGGACAGAGCTCCTACGAGCAGTACGTC.